This T cell receptor (beta chain) was sequenced during a study of CD8 T cells in ankylosing spondylitis. Overall study results and limits: Typical of ankylosing spondylitis blood, it appeared, was a TCR beta motif of 7 or 8 highly homologous variants. Clones linked to disease were reported to show significant enrichment in matched ankylosing spondylitis synovial fluid.

Germline V gives CDR1 SGHRS, CDR2 YFSETQ. Trimming at V came to 2 bases and at J to 2 bases, leaving 3 bases not matched to a gene. The CDR3 runs 15 residues. This clonotype was seen many times. Its cognate antigen is unknown. The authors made TCR beta libraries by quantitative 5'-RACE with molecular barcodes. TCRdb itself ran the 5' RACE reads through MiXCR, one entry per CDR3 protein. The sample lists 45,000 to 60,000 distinct CDR3 sequences, 7.4% seen once, with roughly 8% in the top ten. The V gene is TRBV5-1, the J gene TRBJ2-2, with 7 positions matching TRBD1. The TCR comes from a female donor with ankylosing spondylitis or in good health (not recorded which). The sequenced sample was blood, either unsorted or a sorted T cell fraction (not recorded which). Written as DNA, the CDR3 is TGCGCCAGCAGCTTCGGGGACAGCAACACCGGGGAGCTGTTTTTT. It codes for CASSFGDSNTGELFF.